This T cell receptor beta chain was obtained from a study of cytotoxic CD8 clonotypes in ibrutinib-treated CLL. About this clone itself: No antigen is known for it.

General study results and limits: Different sampling times were used for sustained-remission and progressing patients.

Clones were sequenced by immunoSEQ multiplex PCR, and TCRdb holds only the in-frame ones, with some missing. The profile shows some 300,000 clones, roughly 80% of them singletons. The sequence was collected from a human donor with chronic lymphocytic leukemia. The sequences come from PBMCs, collected before ibrutinib treatment.

In DNA, the CDR3 is TGTGCCAGTAGTATAGTATGGGGGGCTGGGAATCAGCCCCAGCATTTT. Translated, it gives CASSIVWGAGNQPQHF. The chain combines TRBV19 with TRBJ1-5, with D perhaps TRBD1 (6 bases). Deletions cut 1 base from V and 4 bases from J, with 14 bases between. This CDR3 region has 16 residues. Germline V CDR1 and CDR2: LNHDA, SQIVND (reference sequence).